This entry lists 25 T cell receptor beta chains sequenced from one sample in a study of T cells after posttransplantation cyclophosphamide. Clones were read by immunoSEQ multiplex PCR, and TCRdb kept only the in-frame ones, dropping some. The data show some 14,000 clones, none appearing only once, with around 23% held by the ten largest. A marrow graft followed busulfan-fludarabine conditioning, with cyclophosphamide on days +3 and +4. The sample consisted of PBMCs, taken around 1,200 days after allogeneic stem cell transplant with posttransplant cyclophosphamide. All receptors come from a female patient between 35 and 55 years old who received an allogeneic stem cell transplant from a related donor, was CMV-positive, and had no GVHD. Some T cells may be provided by the graft donor.

This clone turned up a few times. The rearrangement uses TRBV19 and TRBJ2-1; D is unresolved. CDR1 is LNHDA, CDR2 SQIVND, per germline (reference sequence). The CDR3 is 13 residues long. V gave up 1 base and J gave up 9 bases, with 10 bases separating them. CDR3 DNA: TGTGCCAGTAGTATAGCTAGTCGCGCTGAGCAGTTCTTC. It specifies CASSIASRAEQFF.

Concerning this clone itself: The same CDR3 also results from other DNA sequences found in this sample. The rearrangement uses TRBV9 and TRBJ2-7, with 7 positions matching TRBD1. Germline values: CDR1 SGDLS, CDR2 YYNGEE. The CDR3 length is 15 residues. J lost 4 bases, V lost 8 bases, and 15 bases had no gene match. The CDR3 region is CASSIEQGTAYEQYF. For the CDR3, the DNA is TGTGCCAGTAGCATCGAACAGGGGACGGCATACGAGCAGTACTTC.

This clone has just a few counts. The rearrangement joins TRBV10-2 to TRBJ2-7; 8 bases line up with TRBD1. V lost 9 bases to trimming and J lost 4 bases; unmatched junction nucleotides: 2. Per germline, CDR1 WSHSY and CDR2 SAAADI. The CDR3 sequence is 11 residues long. CDR3 in amino acids: CASGDRYEQYF. The CDR3 region has the DNA TGCGCCAGTGGGGACAGGTACGAGCAGTACTTC.

Many counts were recorded for this clone. A much larger clone lies one base from this, so it may be a read error. V usage is TRBV10-3 and J usage is TRBJ1-1; D not resolved. CDR3 size: 12 residues. Germline values: CDR1 ENHRY, CDR2 SYGVKD. In DNA form, the CDR3 reads TGTACCATCAGTGCCGGTGTCACTGAAGCTTTCTTT. It encodes CTISAGVTEAFF.

This chain joins TRBV5-6 and TRBJ1-1, with a tentative D call TRBD1 (5 bases). This CDR3 has 13 amino acids. V lost 0 bases to trimming and J lost 5 bases, with 8 bases between them. CDR1 SGHDT and CDR2 YYEEEE come from the germline V gene. CDR3 bases: TGTGCCAGCAGCTTGGCAGGGCTAACTGAAGCTTTCTTT. Residues: CASSLAGLTEAFF.

This clone turned up a few times. This sequence joins TRBV6-6 and TRBJ2-7; 9 nucleotides align to TRBD2. The length of the CDR3 is 15 residues. Germline assignment: CDR1 MNHNY and CDR2 SVGAGI (reference sequence). The trim removed 4 bases at V and 6 bases at J, leaving 10 bases unmatched. The CDR3 sequence: CASSSAAGRGGEQYF. CDR3 bases: TGTGCCAGCAGTTCCGCCGCGGGGCGGGGGGGCGAGCAGTACTTC.

The chain carries TRBV11-3 and TRBJ2-7; TRBD1 aligns across 10 bases. Germline CDR1 and CDR2: SGHNT and YENEEA. This CDR3 spans 18 amino acids. Unmatched junction bases numbered 17, after V lost 3 bases and J lost 6 bases. The CDR3 region has the DNA TGTGCCAGCAGCTTTACGCCAATACCGACAGGGGGCGAGTTCGAGCAGTACTTC. As protein: CASSFTPIPTGGEFEQYF.

This clone was seen repeatedly, ten times or more. The CDR3 bases are TGTGCCATCAGTGATGGAGAGTCACCCCTCCACTTT. It codes for CAISDGESPLHF. V is TRBV10-3 and J is TRBJ1-6; D ambiguous. V was cut by 3 bases and J by 10 bases, with 7 bases left in between. Germline CDR1 and CDR2: ENHRY and SYGVKD. The length of the CDR3 is 12 residues.

This clone was seen repeatedly, ten times or more. One end of the junction is discordant with germline, which a read error may explain. This chain uses TRBV5-1 with TRBJ1-1, with D perhaps matching TRBD1 (6 bases). This CDR3 has 14 residues. CDR1 and CDR2 from the germline V gene are SGHRS and YFSETQ. The CDR3 is CASSLGTGNAEAFF. CDR3 bases: TGCGCCAGCAGCTTGGGCACAGGGAACGCTGAAGCTTTCTTT.

This clone was counted many times. The CDR3 DNA follows: TGTGCCAGCAGCACTGAACAGAACAGGGGGCAATCCTACGAGCAGTACTTC. It codes for CASSTEQNRGQSYEQYF. V and J are TRBV7-6 and TRBJ2-7; 9 nucleotides agree with TRBD1. CDR3 length: 17 residues. Germline trimming cut 5 bases from V and 1 base from J; bases unmatched to any gene: 12. Germline loops: CDR1 SGHVS, CDR2 FNYEAQ.

Many counts were recorded for this clone. The chain couples TRBV7-2 to TRBJ2-1; D is perhaps TRBD2 (5 bases). Germline V gene data show CDR1 as SGHTA and CDR2 as FQGNSA. This CDR3 comprises 16 residues. The germline V and J ends were trimmed by 4 bases and 1 base, with 14 bases remaining between them. The CDR3: CASSSRAGLSYNEQFF. CDR3 in DNA: TGTGCCAGCAGCTCCCGGGCGGGCCTTTCCTACAATGAGCAGTTCTTC.

This clone showed up many times. This sequence joins TRBV7-8 and TRBJ2-3, with 7 bases lining up with TRBD2. The germline gives CDR1 SGHVS, CDR2 FQNEAQ. This CDR3 is 16 amino acids long. Trimming cost V 2 bases and J 3 bases; bases outside gene matches: 8. CDR3 loop: CASSLNPAGSTDTQYF. CDR3 bases: TGTGCCAGCAGCTTAAATCCAGCGGGGTCAACAGATACGCAGTATTTT.

In this sample, this clone turned up a few times. This chain connects TRBV5-1 to TRBJ1-6; 9 bases match TRBD1. This CDR3 is 15 amino acids long. CDR1 is SGHRS, CDR2 YFSETQ, per germline. V lost 4 bases and J lost 3; bases outside the gene matches: 2. CDR3 bases: TGCGCCAGCAGCGCGGGACAGGGCTATAATTCACCCCTCCACTTT. As protein: CASSAGQGYNSPLHF.

This clone has ten or more counts. The rearrangement links TRBV28 to TRBJ1-5; 9 bases agree with TRBD1. Germline loops: CDR1 MDHEN, CDR2 SYDVKM. V shed 5 bases and J 2 bases; nucleotides not matched to a gene: 4. This CDR3 has 15 amino acids. The CDR3 bases are TGTGCCAGCAGTCACCGGGACAGGGGCAATCAGCCCCAGCATTTT. It translates to CASSHRDRGNQPQHF.

This clone was counted ten times or more. This chain uses TRBV5-1 with TRBJ1-6; 10 bases map to TRBD1. With V trimmed by 0 bases and J by 0 bases, 9 bases remained unmatched. Germline values: CDR1 SGHRS, CDR2 YFSETQ. The CDR3 has 20 amino acids. The CDR3 DNA sequence: TGCGCCAGCAGCTTGGTTGGGACAGGGGCCCCGAGCTCCTATAATTCACCCCTCCACTTT. It is translated as CASSLVGTGAPSSYNSPLHF.

This clone showed up many times. The V gene is TRBV4-1, the J gene TRBJ2-7, with TRBD2 matching 8 bases. CDR1 is MGHRA and CDR2 is YSYEKL in the germline V gene. The ends lost 1 base at V and 4 bases at J; junction bases unmatched: 6. The CDR3 length is 15 residues. CDR3 nucleotides: TGCGCCAGCAGCCAAGTGGCGGGGGGAGATTACGAGCAGTACTTC. It encodes CASSQVAGGDYEQYF.

This clone was observed at least ten times. The CDR3 loop is CASSYSDTNYGYTF. The CDR3 DNA is TGTGCCAGCAGTTACTCGGACACTAACTATGGCTACACCTTC. The V gene is TRBV6-6, the J gene TRBJ1-2; possibly TRBD1 for D (5 bases). In germline, CDR1 is MNHNY, CDR2 SVGAGI (reference sequence). V lost 0 bases and J 0 bases, leaving 5 bases between the germline ends. CDR3 size: 14 residues.

This clone was counted a few times. The chain recombines TRBV6-1 with TRBJ1-2; D remains ambiguous. CDR3 size: 14 residues. Germline assignment: CDR1 MNHNS and CDR2 SASEGT. Trimming removed 7 bases at V and 1 base at J, with 13 bases between. In DNA, the CDR3 is TGTGCCAGCACCCCAGGAGGAAATAACTATGGCTACACCTTC. It yields the protein CASTPGGNNYGYTF.

In its sample, this clone was seen many times. The rearrangement links TRBV19 to TRBJ1-2; weak D call: TRBD1 (6 bases). V lost 3 bases and J 5 bases, leaving 16 bases between the germline ends. This CDR3 comprises 15 residues. Germline CDR1 is LNHDA and CDR2 is SQIVND (reference sequence). The CDR3 DNA reads as TGTGCCAGTAGTATTCCCCCTCCAGGGGTGTATGGCTACACCTTC. The encoded protein is CASSIPPPGVYGYTF. Together with reference TRBV19 and TRBJ1-2, the CDR3 gives the full variable domain: DGGITQSPKYLFRKEGQNVTLSCEQNLNHDAMYWYRQDPGQGLRLIYYSQIVNDFQKGDIAEGYSVSREKKESFPLTVTSAQKNPTAFYLCASSIPPPGVYGYTFGSGTRLTVV.

This clone has ten or more counts. The chain uses TRBV7-2 and TRBJ2-5, with 8 positions matching TRBD2. V lost 3 bases to trimming and J lost 3 bases; unmatched junction nucleotides: 6. This CDR3 has 15 residues. In germline, CDR1 is SGHTA, CDR2 FQGNSA. The CDR3 region is CASSFLRGAEETQYF. CDR3 DNA sequence: TGTGCCAGCAGCTTTTTGCGGGGGGCCGAAGAGACCCAGTACTTC. Combining the CDR3 with reference TRBV7-2 and TRBJ2-5 gives the whole variable domain GAGVSQSPSNKVTEKGKDVELRCDPISGHTALYWYRQSLGQGLEFLIYFQGNSAPDKSGLPSDRFSAERTGGSVSTLTIQRTQQEDSAVYLCASSFLRGAEETQYFGPGTRLLVL.

This clone was seen ten or more times. The chain recombines TRBV10-3 with TRBJ2-3, with D uncertain. V was shortened by 6 bases and J by 0 bases, with 7 bases between the two germline ends. Germline loops: CDR1 ENHRY, CDR2 SYGVKD. This CDR3 has 13 residues. This CDR3 reads CAIRGPSTDTQYF. CDR3 nucleotide sequence: TGTGCCATCAGGGGCCCTAGCACAGATACGCAGTATTTT.

This clone has a count of ten or more. The rearrangement joins TRBV5-8 to TRBJ2-5; 7 nucleotides align to TRBD1. The germline CDR1 and CDR2 sequences are SGHTS and YDEGEE. Trimming removed 4 bases from V and 6 bases from J; junction bases left unmatched: 9. The CDR3 contains 14 residues. Written as DNA, the CDR3 is TGTGCCAGCAGCCGTACAGGGGATGGAAAGACCCAGTACTTC. Translated: CASSRTGDGKTQYF.

This clone was seen at least ten times. The chain carries TRBV2 and TRBJ2-3, with 8 bases matching TRBD1. CDR3 length: 15 residues. V gave up 5 bases and J gave up 4 bases; unmatched junction bases: 8. Germline CDR1 reads SNHLY; CDR2 reads FYNNEI. The CDR3 spells CASSPGQGWSDTQYF. CDR3 DNA: TGTGCCAGCAGTCCAGGACAGGGTTGGTCAGATACGCAGTATTTT.

This clone came up many times. CDR3 residues: CASSLAGQHPKETQYF. The CDR3 nucleotides are TGTGCCAGCAGCTTGGCTGGACAGCACCCGAAGGAGACCCAGTACTTC. This chain uses TRBV5-6 with TRBJ2-5; perhaps TRBD1 as D (6 bases). CDR1 is SGHDT, CDR2 YYEEEE, per germline. The CDR3 loop spans 16 amino acids. With 0 bases removed from V and 5 bases from J, the gap between germline ends came to 17 bases.

This sequence joins TRBV18 and TRBJ1-2; TRBD1 agrees at 9 bases. V was clipped by 4 bases and J by 5 bases; unmatched bases: 5. The CDR3 covers 14 residues. CDR1 KGHSH and CDR2 LQKENI come from the germline V gene. Here the CDR3 DNA reads TGTGCCAGCTCACGGTTACAGGGGGCGTATGGCTACACCTTC. This gives the protein CASSRLQGAYGYTF.